The sequence of this TCR beta chain was determined in a study of T cell repertoires in cytomegalovirus infection. As for the study in general: Indicated by public TCR beta signatures were CMV infection and matching HLA type.

The CDR3 sequence is 14 residues long. Note on this clonotype: Its target is not known. The junction and the germline gene differ at one end; a read error may be behind it.

Findings and caveats of the study: Adding up the frequency of public TCR beta families identified people who carried CMV plus the relevant HLA. HLA-C-restricted CMV clonotypes gave the most frequent clonotype in two of eight donors.

TCRdb used MiXCR to reprocess the reads, holding one entry per CDR3 protein. The profile shows some 100,000 distinct CDR3 sequences, less than 25% of them singletons. Sequencing used CD8+ T cells from PBMCs. V is TRBV12-3 or TRBV12-4 and J is TRBJ2-2; perhaps TRBD2 as D (5 bases). The sequence derives from a human donor in good health (CMV status not recorded). Some clones in this sample may be carry-over from other donors' samples. DNA of the CDR3: TGTGCCAGCAGTTCTTCTTCGGTAGCCGGGGAGCTGATTTTT. Translating it yields CASSSSSVAGELIF.